These 21 T cell receptor beta chains came from one sample sequenced in a study of human CD8 memory T cell subsets. TCR beta was sequenced from UMI-tagged 5' RACE libraries. With the 5' RACE reads reprocessed, TCRdb shows one record per CDR3 protein and no DNA. Listed are roughly 7,000 distinct CDR3 sequences; roughly 22% falls within the top ten. Material for sequencing was CD8+ stem-like memory T cells (TSCM and TCM) sorted from PBMCs. Regarding subset: stem-like memory CD8 T cells (TSTEM), CCR7+ PD-1- TIGIT-. The receptors stem from a human donor in good health.

This clonotype is classed as large by frequency. The chain links TRBV20-1 to TRBJ2-1. CDR3 length equals 14 residues. The V gene's germline CDR1 is DFQATT and CDR2 SNEGSKA (reference sequence). CDR3 sequence: CSAKLGSSYNEQFF.

The J gene is TRBJ2-1, the V gene TRBV5-5; TCRdb gives TRBD2 as the D gene, but with no DNA this cannot be confirmed. Germline assignment: CDR1 SGHKS and CDR2 YYEKEE (reference sequence). The CDR3 length is 15 residues. CDR3 protein: CASSLAGGPGNEQFF.

This clonotype is identified as medium-sized from frequency. V gene TRBV12-3 or TRBV12-4 combines with J gene TRBJ1-1. The CDR3 loop spans 12 amino acids. CDR3 sequence reads: CASSLYGTEAFF.

The chain combines TRBV11-2 with TRBJ1-2. The CDR3 is 15 residues long. Germline CDR1 and CDR2: SGHAT and FQNNGV. The CDR3 loop is CASSLVRTANYGYTF.

This chain uses TRBV12-3 or TRBV12-4 with TRBJ1-1; TCRdb picks TRBD1, but there is no DNA to check that call. CDR3 size: 13 residues. CDR3 protein: CASTEGPGTEAFF.

CDR3 protein: CASSLETLAGFGTYEQYF. V gene TRBV5-1 combines with J gene TRBJ2-7; TCRdb designates TRBD2, a call that cannot be tested without DNA. Germline CDR1 is SGHRS and CDR2 is YFSETQ. The CDR3 is 18 amino acids.

This chain uses TRBV2 with TRBJ1-2. The CDR3 runs to 12 residues. Per the germline V gene, CDR1 is SNHLY and CDR2 is FYNNEI. Here the CDR3 reads CASIHSAYGYTF.

The rearrangement links TRBV29-1 to TRBJ1-1; TCRdb returns TRBD1, unconfirmable since there is no DNA. Germline CDR1 reads SQVTM; CDR2 reads ANQGSEA. CDR3 length equals 11 residues. The CDR3 sequence is CSVAGDTEAFF.

The rearrangement uses TRBV28 and TRBJ1-2. CDR1 is MDHEN, CDR2 SYDVKM, per germline. The CDR3 covers 12 residues. The CDR3 reads CASSPDLTGYTF.

The chain joins TRBV7-9 to TRBJ2-1; no DNA is available, so the TRBD1 call from TCRdb remains unchecked. Germline lookup yields CDR1 SEHNR and CDR2 FQNEAQ (reference sequence). The CDR3 sequence is 12 residues long. The CDR3 sequence is CASTTAYNEQFF.

The chain employs TRBV9 and TRBJ2-3; the TCRdb D gene call, TRBD1, has no DNA to confirm it. The germline V gene encodes CDR1 SGDLS and CDR2 YYNGEE. This CDR3 comprises 18 residues. The CDR3 here is CASSGLGGGDGSTDTQYF.

This clonotype is identified as medium-sized (0.01 to 0.1%) from frequency. The rearrangement links TRBV13 to TRBJ1-5; TCRdb gives TRBD1 as the D gene, but with no DNA this cannot be confirmed. Germline V lookup: CDR1 PRHDT, CDR2 FYEKMQ (reference sequence). The CDR3 loop spans 15 amino acids. CDR3: CASSLGTGSGQPQHF. Variable domain in full (rest from reference TRBV13 and TRBJ1-5): AAGVIQSPRHLIKEKRETATLKCYPIPRHDTVYWYQQGPGQDPQFLISFYEKMQSDKGSIPDRFSAQQFSDYHSELNMSSLELGDSALYFCASSLGTGSGQPQHFGDGTRLSIL.

This chain connects TRBV20-1 to TRBJ2-1; the D gene TCRdb calls, TRBD2, cannot be checked with no DNA. Germline values: CDR1 DFQATT, CDR2 SNEGSKA (reference sequence). The CDR3 is made up of 12 amino acids. CDR3 in amino acids: CSARGSSSEQFF.

The V call is TRBV2, the J call TRBJ2-3. CDR1 is SNHLY and CDR2 is FYNNEI in the germline V gene. CDR3 length: 14 residues. CDR3 loop: CASSETASTDTQYF.

The chain carries TRBV28 and TRBJ1-3. The germline V gene encodes CDR1 MDHEN and CDR2 SYDVKM. The CDR3 totals 15 residues. This CDR3 reads CASSSDPARGNTIYF.

The chain recombines TRBV10-3 with TRBJ2-7; TCRdb's D call of TRBD1 is untestable without DNA. Germline V gene sequence: CDR1 ENHRY, CDR2 SYGVKD. The CDR3 loop spans 15 amino acids. The CDR3 loop reads CAISGHGDRDYEQYF.

The J gene is TRBJ2-1, the V gene TRBV7-9. Germline V gene sequence: CDR1 SEHNR, CDR2 FQNEAQ (reference sequence). The CDR3 has 14 amino acids. The CDR3 loop reads CASSSAQASNEQFF.

The gene calls are TRBV10-3 and TRBJ1-5; TCRdb returns TRBD1, unconfirmable since there is no DNA. The CDR3 is made up of 16 amino acids. Germline lookup yields CDR1 ENHRY and CDR2 SYGVKD. The CDR3 here is CAISGSDRGRNQPQHF.

The gene calls are TRBV12-3 or TRBV12-4 and TRBJ1-5. The CDR3 runs to 15 residues. The CDR3 protein is CASSLKSYSNQPQHF.

The genes are TRBV6-2 or TRBV6-3 and TRBJ2-1; TCRdb proposes TRBD1, but this gene call is untestable without DNA. From germline, CDR1 is MNHEY and CDR2 SVGEGT. This CDR3 spans 13 amino acids. The CDR3 region is CASSIGTGNEQFF.

The V call is TRBV6-5, the J call TRBJ2-7. The CDR3 sequence is 13 residues long. The germline V gene has CDR1 MNHEY and CDR2 SVGAGI. Here the CDR3 reads CASSGPGSYEQYF.